The clone carrying this TCR beta chain was seen more than once but under ten times. As yet, its antigen is unknown. The authors used template switching to add a universal primer site and gave cDNA unique molecular identifiers. Each CDR3 protein is one row after TCRdb ran MiXCR on the 5' RACE reads. Of 450,000 or so distinct CDR3 sequences listed, roughly a quarter are singletons. The data were taken from a study of identical twins. General study findings and limits: It was cross-sectional statistical analysis, not following the same donors, that the conclusions relied on. Twin-shared out-of-frame alpha sequences were enriched for low generation probability.

This same sample was also taken into another study, of T cells expressing NK-cell markers. From that second work: The study did not resolve the HCMV specificity of expanded NKG2C+ T cell clones.

The receptor was derived from a young woman in good health. The sequenced sample was CD4+ T cells sorted from blood.

This chain's CDR3 is CASSQDARNTYEQYF. The CDR3 DNA reads TGCGCCAGCAGCCAAGATGCCAGGAATACCTACGAGCAGTACTTC. The chain employs TRBV4-3 and TRBJ2-7, with D uncertain. Germline-derived CDR1 and CDR2 are LGHNA and YSLEER. Trimming took 0 bases from V and 2 from J, leaving 11 bases between them. The CDR3 loop spans 15 amino acids.